Only one count was recorded for the clone carrying this T cell receptor beta chain. Trimming cost V 0 bases and J 7 bases, with 19 bases left between them. Looked up from germline, CDR1 is MGHDK and CDR2 is SYGVNS. CDR3 length equals 17 residues. These data are taken from a study of blood T cells in healthy people across ages. Using a J-beta primer mix together with a sample-barcoded 5' primer, a second PCR was run for roughly 7 to 11 cycles. TCRdb re-derived calls from the 5' RACE reads in MiXCR, one entry per CDR3 protein. The profile shows 1.5 million to 2 million distinct CDR3 sequences, more than 35% of them singletons.

This chain links TRBV25-1 with TRBJ1-5; TRBD1 might be the D (5 bases). The clonotype was recovered from a human donor in good health. Sequencing used blood. The CDR3 sequence: CASSEYIRRTICQPQHF. In DNA form, the CDR3 reads TGTGCCAGCAGTGAATATATTCGGAGGACAATTTGCCAGCCCCAGCATTTT. The full variable domain, completed using reference TRBV25-1 and TRBJ1-5, is EADIYQTPRYLVIGTGKKITLECSQTMGHDKMYWYQQDPGMELHLIHYSYGVNSTEKGDLSSESTVSRIRTEHFPLTLESARPSHTSQYLCASSEYIRRTICQPQHFGDGTRLSIL.